A single sample gave rise to the 8 T cell receptor beta chains below, sequenced in a study of beta chain features in type 1 diabetes. Study observations and caveats: Shortening of TCRB CDR3s, moderate but significant, appeared in all four CD4+ subsets of Type 1 diabetes patients.

cDNA synthesis used the whole RNA isolate, giving expressed TCRB sequences. Profiling relied on immunoSEQ multiplex PCR, and the TCRdb table lists in-frame clones only, not all of them. The sample carries about 660,000 clones, around an eighth recorded once. Their cognate antigens are unknown. Sequenced sample: naive CD4+ T cells from blood. The receptors stem from a man younger than 30 with type 1 diabetes.

There are a few counts of this clone. A junction end diverges from the germline sequence, so it may reflect a read error. V and J are TRBV30 and TRBJ2-1; TRBD2 aligns across 11 bases. The CDR3 loop spans 14 amino acids. Germline lookup yields CDR1 GTSNPN and CDR2 SVGIG (reference sequence). CDR3 sequence: CARRLAGSYNEQFF. The CDR3 DNA sequence: TGTGCCCGGAGACTAGCGGGGTCGTACAATGAGCAGTTCTTC.

This chain uses TRBV4-1 with TRBJ1-2, with D uncertain. V was clipped by 2 bases and J by 3 bases, with 7 bases between them. The CDR3 extends over 13 amino acids. Germline-derived CDR1 and CDR2 are MGHRA and YSYEKL. CDR3 amino acids: CASSQFPDYGYTF. The CDR3 DNA reads as TGCGCCAGCAGCCAATTTCCAGACTATGGCTACACCTTC.

The genes are TRBV28 and TRBJ1-6; TRBD1 is a possible D gene (5 bases). CDR3 length: 16 amino acids. Trimming took 1 base from V and 6 from J, leaving 13 bases between them. CDR1 and CDR2 (germline): MDHEN, SYDVKM. The CDR3 here is CASSLSPGAGNSPLHF. CDR3 nucleotides: TGTGCCAGCAGTTTATCCCCCGGGGCCGGTAATTCACCCCTCCACTTT.

This chain links TRBV6-1 with TRBJ2-1; D is ambiguous. The CDR3 has 13 residues. Germline assignment: CDR1 MNHNS and CDR2 SASEGT. The ends were cut back, 2 bases at V and 6 bases at J, with 8 bases in the middle. DNA of the CDR3: TGTGCCAGCAGTGAACGGTACCTCAATGAGCAGTTCTTC. It is translated as CASSERYLNEQFF.

This clone was seen a handful of times. The chain couples TRBV28 to TRBJ1-1, with D unresolved. Trimming shortened V by 5 bases and J by 4 bases, and 14 bases separated the two germline ends. The germline CDR1 and CDR2 sequences are MDHEN and SYDVKM. This CDR3 has 14 amino acids. The CDR3 sequence is CASSPPKVVTEAFF. As DNA, the CDR3 is TGTGCCAGCAGTCCTCCAAAAGTCGTCACTGAAGCTTTCTTT.

This chain connects TRBV4-3 to TRBJ2-7, with 10 bases fitting TRBD1. Germline-derived CDR1 and CDR2 are LGHNA and YSLEER. Trimming at V came to 11 bases and at J to 5 bases, leaving 6 bases not matched to a gene. The CDR3 is 12 amino acids. The CDR3 coding sequence is TGCGCCGGGGGGGACAGGGGCCACGAGCAGTACTTC. Amino acids: CAGGDRGHEQYF.

This clone was counted only a few times. The V and J genes are TRBV7-2 and TRBJ2-1, with TRBD2 identical over 12 bases. This CDR3 region has 15 residues. In germline, CDR1 is SGHTA, CDR2 FQGNSA. Losses at the gene ends were 5 bases for V and 9 bases for J; bases not matched to a gene: 8. In DNA form, the CDR3 reads TGTGCCAGCAGCGCGCCACTAGCGGGAGGCGGTGAGCAGTTCTTC. Translated, it gives CASSAPLAGGGEQFF.

This clone was picked up a small number of times. This sequence joins TRBV5-4 and TRBJ2-2; 11 nucleotides align to TRBD1. The germline V gene has CDR1 SGHNT and CDR2 YYREEE (reference sequence). J lost 6 bases, V lost 4 bases, and 8 bases had no gene match. The CDR3 has 16 residues. CDR3 region: CASSLGQGAYSGELFF. The CDR3 nucleotides are TGTGCCAGCAGCCTCGGACAGGGGGCATATTCCGGGGAGCTGTTTTTT. The full variable domain, completed using reference TRBV5-4 and TRBJ2-2, is ETGVTQSPTHLIKTRGQQVTLRCSSQSGHNTVSWYQQALGQGPQFIFQYYREEENGRGNFPPRFSGLQFPNYSSELNVNALELDDSALYLCASSLGQGAYSGELFFGEGSRLTVL.